This T cell receptor (beta chain) was found in a study of blood T cell repertoires in COVID-19 (dated by TCRdb to 2018 to 2020). Regarding the research as a whole: The collaborator samples originated in the United States, Italy and Spain and spanned the acute and convalescent phases of COVID-19. A de-identified subject ID, COVID-19 status, age in years and sex were almost always included in the sample metadata. The repertoires were released in a freely available public database meant as a resource for research on the immune response to SARS-CoV-2. The dataset comprised deeply sampled blood TCRbeta repertoires from subjects exposed to, actively infected with, or recovered from COVID-19. The prospective study material was composed of cDNA or gDNA derived from T cells, B-cell-depleted T cells, or PBMCs. Where HLA class I and class II types were available, the types were taken from metadata supplied by the sample provider, not from assay-based typing. Samples came from the ongoing ImmuneRACE study (first 160 participants) plus 1,254 subjects from 6 global collaborators.

V is pared back by 6 bases and J by 4 bases, with 9 bases lying between the germline termini. The CDR3 starts with the cysteine, ends with the phenylalanine, and has 12 residues. Solely the CDR3 DNA is kept, with 36 bases framed from the first base. The germline V gene encodes CDR1 MGHDK and CDR2 SYGVNS. Findings and caveats that apply to the study as a whole: How much clinical and demographic metadata was included differed by source and by participant, and the metadata was provided uncurated.

TCRbeta CDR3 regions were amplified from genomic DNA using the immunoSEQ Assay, a bias-controlled multiplex PCR. In the original analysis: Within the assay, amplification of reference gene primers was used to estimate how many nucleated cells each sample contained. Sequence reads were collapsed and filtered to measure the absolute abundance of every unique TCRbeta CDR3 rearrangement. For each sample, productive Simpson clonality was calculated as the square root of Simpson's diversity index over productive rearrangements. This is the immuneACCESS table as TCRdb keeps it, with only in-frame sequences that have V and J called. A part of the clones is gone; compared with another copy, unresolved V genes explain less than half, and the rest is unexplained. V and J calls and clone size come straight from that table; D and trimming were deduced from the DNA. The table for this sample lists about 84,000 clones; about three quarters of them were counted only once. The top ten hold over 6% of the sample.

Worth noting for this clone: Its recognized antigen is unknown. No qualities accompany the bases; no much larger clone lies one base away.

Whole blood was collected in K2EDTA tubes by collaborating institutions according to the institutions' own protocols. For TCRbeta analysis, collaborators shipped samples in one of three forms: frozen whole blood, isolated PBMCs, or DNA extracted from either of those sample types. Recombination linked TRBV25-1 to TRBJ1-2; the D segment cannot be called with confidence. The TCR sequence derives from a man aged 65 to 79 with acute or convalescent COVID-19. Sequences were obtained from peripheral blood. The DNA sequence follows: TGTGCCAGCAGAGACTCCGTCTATGGCTACACCTTC. Translated, it reads CASRDSVYGYTF.